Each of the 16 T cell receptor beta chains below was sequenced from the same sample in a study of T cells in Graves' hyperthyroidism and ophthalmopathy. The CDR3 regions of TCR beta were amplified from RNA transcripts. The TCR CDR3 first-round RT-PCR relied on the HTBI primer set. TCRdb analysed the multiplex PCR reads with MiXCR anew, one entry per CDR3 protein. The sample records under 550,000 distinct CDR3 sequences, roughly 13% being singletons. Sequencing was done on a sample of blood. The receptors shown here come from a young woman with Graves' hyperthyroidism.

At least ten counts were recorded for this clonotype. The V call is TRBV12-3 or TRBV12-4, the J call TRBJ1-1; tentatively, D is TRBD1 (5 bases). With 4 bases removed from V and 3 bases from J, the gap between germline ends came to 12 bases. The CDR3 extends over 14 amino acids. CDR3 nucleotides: TGTGCCAGCAGTTCCCCGGGGGGTGACACTGAAGCTTTCTTT. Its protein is CASSSPGGDTEAFF.

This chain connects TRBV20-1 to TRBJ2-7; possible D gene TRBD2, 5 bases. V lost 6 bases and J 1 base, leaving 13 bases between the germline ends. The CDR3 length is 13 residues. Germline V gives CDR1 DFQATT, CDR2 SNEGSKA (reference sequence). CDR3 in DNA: TGCAGTGCCCATAAGACGGGATCCTACGAGCAGTACTTC. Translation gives CSAHKTGSYEQYF.

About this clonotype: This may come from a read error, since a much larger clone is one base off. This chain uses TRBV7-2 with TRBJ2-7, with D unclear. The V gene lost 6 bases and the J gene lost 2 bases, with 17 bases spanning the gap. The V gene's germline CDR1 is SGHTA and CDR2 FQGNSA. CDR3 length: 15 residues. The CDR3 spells CASSYSSRDPYEQYF. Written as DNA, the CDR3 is TGTGCCAGCAGTTACTCGTCAAGGGATCCCTACGAGCAGTACTTC.

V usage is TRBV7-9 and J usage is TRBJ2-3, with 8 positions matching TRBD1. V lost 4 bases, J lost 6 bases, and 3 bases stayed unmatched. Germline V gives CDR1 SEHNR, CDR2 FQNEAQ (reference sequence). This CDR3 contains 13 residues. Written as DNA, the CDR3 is TGTGCCAGCAGCTCCCAGGGGGCGGATACGCAGTATTTT. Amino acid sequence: CASSSQGADTQYF.

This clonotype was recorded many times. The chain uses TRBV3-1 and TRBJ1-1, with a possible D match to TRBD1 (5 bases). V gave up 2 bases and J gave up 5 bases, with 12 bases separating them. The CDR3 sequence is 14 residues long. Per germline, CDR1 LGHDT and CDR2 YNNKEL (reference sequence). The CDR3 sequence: CASSQQGTLTEAFF. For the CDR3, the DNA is TGTGCCAGCAGCCAACAGGGAACGCTAACTGAAGCTTTCTTT.

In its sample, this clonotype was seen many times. CDR3 sequence: CASSLYPRGAADTQYF. CDR3 nucleotide sequence: TGTGCCAGCAGTTTATACCCTCGGGGGGCGGCAGATACGCAGTATTTT. This chain connects TRBV28 to TRBJ2-3; perhaps TRBD2 as D (7 bases). CDR3 size: 16 residues. The V gene lost 1 base and the J gene lost 4 bases, with 15 bases spanning the gap. Germline assignment: CDR1 MDHEN and CDR2 SYDVKM. Full variable domain (outside the CDR3, taken from reference TRBV28 and TRBJ2-3): DVKVTQSSRYLVKRTGEKVFLECVQDMDHENMFWYRQDPGLGLRLIYFSYDVKMKEKGDIPEGYSVSREKKERFSLILESASTNQTSMYLCASSLYPRGAADTQYFGPGTRLTVL.

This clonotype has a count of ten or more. The CDR3 region has the DNA TGTGCCAGCAGTTTAGACACAGGGGGCGCGGATGGCTACACCTTC. As protein: CASSLDTGGADGYTF. The chain combines TRBV28 with TRBJ1-2, with 9 nucleotides matching TRBD1. Germline CDR1 MDHEN, CDR2 SYDVKM. This CDR3 has 15 residues. Unmatched junction bases numbered 7, after V lost 2 bases and J lost 6 bases.

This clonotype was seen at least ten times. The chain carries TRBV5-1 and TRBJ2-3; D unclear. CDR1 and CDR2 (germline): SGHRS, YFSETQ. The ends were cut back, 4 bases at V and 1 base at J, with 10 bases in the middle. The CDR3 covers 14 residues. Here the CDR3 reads CASSQRTGTDTQYF. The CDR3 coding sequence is TGCGCCAGCAGCCAAAGGACGGGCACAGATACGCAGTATTTT.

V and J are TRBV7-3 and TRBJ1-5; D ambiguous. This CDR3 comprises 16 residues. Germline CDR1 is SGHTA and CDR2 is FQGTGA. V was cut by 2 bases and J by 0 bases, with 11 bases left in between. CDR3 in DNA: TGTGCCAGCAGCTTAGGGGAGCTCAATAGCAATCAGCCCCAGCATTTT. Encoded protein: CASSLGELNSNQPQHF. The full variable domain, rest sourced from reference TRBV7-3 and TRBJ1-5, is GAGVSQTPSNKVTEKGKYVELRCDPISGHTALYWYRQSLGQGPEFLIYFQGTGAADDSGLPNDRFFAVRPEGSVSTLKIQRTERGDSAVYLCASSLGELNSNQPQHFGDGTRLSIL.

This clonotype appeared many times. CDR3: CASSLEGADYEQYF. In DNA, the CDR3 is TGTGCCAGCAGCTTAGAGGGGGCCGACTACGAGCAGTACTTC. The chain carries TRBV13 and TRBJ2-7; 7 bases align to TRBD1. Per germline, CDR1 PRHDT and CDR2 FYEKMQ (reference sequence). The CDR3 is 14 residues long. Trimming at V came to 1 base and at J to 3 bases, leaving 3 bases not matched to a gene.

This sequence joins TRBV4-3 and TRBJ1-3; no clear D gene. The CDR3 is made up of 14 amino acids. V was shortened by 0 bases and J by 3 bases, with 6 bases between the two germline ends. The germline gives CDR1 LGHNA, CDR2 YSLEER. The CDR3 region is CASSQEGFGNTIYF. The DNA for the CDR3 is TGCGCCAGCAGCCAAGAAGGGTTTGGAAACACCATATATTTT.

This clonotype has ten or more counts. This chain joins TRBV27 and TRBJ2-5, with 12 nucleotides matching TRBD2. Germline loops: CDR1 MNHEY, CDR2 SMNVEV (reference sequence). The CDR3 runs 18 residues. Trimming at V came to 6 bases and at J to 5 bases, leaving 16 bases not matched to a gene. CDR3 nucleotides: TGTGCCAGCAGCCCATGGGGGCTAGCGGGAGGGAAGATGGAGACCCAGTACTTC. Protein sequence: CASSPWGLAGGKMETQYF.

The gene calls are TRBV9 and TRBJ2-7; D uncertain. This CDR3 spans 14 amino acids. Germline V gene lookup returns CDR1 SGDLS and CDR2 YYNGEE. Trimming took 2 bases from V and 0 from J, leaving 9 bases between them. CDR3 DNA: TGTGCCAGCAGCGTTACCGACATCTCCTACGAGCAGTACTTC. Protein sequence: CASSVTDISYEQYF.

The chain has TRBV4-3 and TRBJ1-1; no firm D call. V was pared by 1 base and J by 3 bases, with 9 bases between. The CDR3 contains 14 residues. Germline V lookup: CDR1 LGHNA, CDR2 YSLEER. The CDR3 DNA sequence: TGCGCCAGCAGCCAAGTCAAGGACGACACTGAAGCTTTCTTT. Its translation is CASSQVKDDTEAFF.

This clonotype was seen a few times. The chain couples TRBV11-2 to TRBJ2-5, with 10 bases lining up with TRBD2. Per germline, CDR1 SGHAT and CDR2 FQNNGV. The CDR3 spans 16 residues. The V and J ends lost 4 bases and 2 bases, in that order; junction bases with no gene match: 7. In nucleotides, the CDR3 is TGTGCCAGCAGCTCCCTCGGACTAGCGGCACAAGAGACCCAGTACTTC. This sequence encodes CASSSLGLAAQETQYF.

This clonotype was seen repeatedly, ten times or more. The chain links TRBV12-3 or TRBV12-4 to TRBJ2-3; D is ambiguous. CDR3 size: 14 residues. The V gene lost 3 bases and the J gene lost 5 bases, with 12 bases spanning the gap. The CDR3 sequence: CASSFSDLQDTQYF. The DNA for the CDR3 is TGTGCCAGCAGTTTTTCCGACCTCCAAGATACGCAGTATTTT.